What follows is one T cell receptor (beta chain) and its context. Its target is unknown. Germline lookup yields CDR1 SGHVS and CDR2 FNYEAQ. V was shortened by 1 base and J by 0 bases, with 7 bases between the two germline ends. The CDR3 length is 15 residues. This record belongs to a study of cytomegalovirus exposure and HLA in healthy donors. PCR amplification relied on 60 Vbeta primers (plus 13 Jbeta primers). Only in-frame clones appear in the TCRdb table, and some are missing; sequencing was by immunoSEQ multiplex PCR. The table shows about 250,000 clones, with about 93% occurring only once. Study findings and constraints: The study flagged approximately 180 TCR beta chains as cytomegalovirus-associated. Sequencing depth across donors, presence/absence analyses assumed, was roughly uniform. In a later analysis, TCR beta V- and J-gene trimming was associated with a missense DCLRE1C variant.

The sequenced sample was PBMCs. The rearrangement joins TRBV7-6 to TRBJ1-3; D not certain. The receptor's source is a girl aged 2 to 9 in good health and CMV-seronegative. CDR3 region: CASSLDGVSGNTIYF. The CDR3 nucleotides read TGTGCCAGCAGCTTAGATGGAGTCTCTGGAAACACCATATATTTT.